The 8 T cell receptor beta chains listed next were all sequenced from one sample in a study of shared clonotypes between healthy human individuals. TCRdb's copy holds only in-frame clones and misses some; the assay was immunoSEQ multiplex PCR. The sample records roughly 760,000 clones, around 72% being singletons. The sequenced sample was memory CD4+ T cells sorted from blood. Specified subset: CD45RA-negative fraction. Every receptor here comes from a woman in her twenties or thirties in good health.

With respect to this clone: A read error is likely here: a far larger clone is one base away. Other DNA sequences of this sample code for an identical CDR3. The chain carries TRBV4-1 and TRBJ2-3, with no clear D. V gave up 3 bases and J gave up 2 bases, with 15 bases separating them. CDR3 length: 16 residues. Germline lookup yields CDR1 MGHRA and CDR2 YSYEKL. CDR3 sequence: CASSQVDMGFTDTQYF. The CDR3 DNA reads TGCGCCAGCAGCCAGGTAGACATGGGATTCACAGATACGCAGTATTTT.

The rearrangement joins TRBV29-1 to TRBJ2-5; 7 nucleotides agree with TRBD2. V was pared by 7 bases and J by 4 bases, with 15 bases of the junction left unmatched. Germline V gene data show CDR1 as SQVTM and CDR2 as ANQGSEA. The CDR3 runs 15 residues. In DNA form, the CDR3 reads TGCAGCGCTCGAGATTGGACTAGTCGGAGAGAGACCCAGTACTTC. It yields the protein CSARDWTSRRETQYF.

This chain links TRBV18 with TRBJ2-1; maybe TRBD2 (6 bases). Germline loops: CDR1 KGHSH, CDR2 LQKENI. There are 16 residues in the CDR3. The V end lost 3 bases, the J end lost 5 bases, and 17 bases lay between the germline ends. CDR3 protein: CASSPARLGRDNEQFF. The CDR3 region has the DNA TGTGCCAGCTCACCCGCTCGACTAGGACGGGACAATGAGCAGTTCTTC.

This clone has more than one count but fewer than ten. The chain links TRBV10-2 to TRBJ1-1; D unresolved. Germline V CDR1 and CDR2: WSHSY, SAAADI. This CDR3 spans 12 amino acids. Trimming took off 4 bases at V and 2 bases at J, with 5 bases between the two ends. CDR3 sequence reads: CASSVYNTEAFF. The CDR3 DNA reads as TGCGCCAGCAGTGTCTATAACACTGAAGCTTTCTTT.

The chain has TRBV6-5 and TRBJ2-1; 10 bases align to TRBD2. The V and J ends lost 0 bases and 8 bases, in that order; junction bases with no gene match: 7. The germline V gene encodes CDR1 MNHEY and CDR2 SVGAGI. The CDR3 runs 16 residues. Written as DNA, the CDR3 is TGTGCCAGCAGTTACTCGCCTAGCGGGAGCACTGATGAGCAGTTCTTC. Its protein is CASSYSPSGSTDEQFF.

The V and J genes are TRBV18 and TRBJ1-1; D is unclear. The CDR3 consists of 13 residues. Between the trimmed V and J ends, which lost 3 bases and 0 bases, there was a span of 5 bases. Germline V lookup: CDR1 KGHSH, CDR2 LQKENI. The CDR3 loop reads CASSPALNTEAFF. The CDR3, as DNA: TGTGCCAGCTCACCCGCTTTGAACACTGAAGCTTTCTTT.

This clone was seen a single time. The V gene is TRBV6-5, the J gene TRBJ2-2; TRBD1 is a possible D gene (5 bases). CDR1 and CDR2 (germline): MNHEY, SVGAGI. The V gene lost 6 bases and the J gene lost 6 bases, with 11 bases spanning the gap. The length of the CDR3 is 13 residues. DNA for the CDR3: TGTGCCAGCAGACAACAGGAGTCCGGGGAGCTGTTTTTT. Its protein product is CASRQQESGELFF.

The chain is built from TRBV5-1 and TRBJ2-1; 9 positions match TRBD1. Germline CDR1 is SGHRS and CDR2 is YFSETQ. The V segment lost 6 bases and the J segment 6 bases; nucleotides outside the gene matches: 7. This CDR3 is built from 14 residues. The DNA of the CDR3 is TGCGCCAGCACTACTGGGACAGGGAGCAATGAGCAGTTCTTC. Translating gives CASTTGTGSNEQFF.